This T cell receptor (beta chain) was sequenced for a study of shared clonotypes between healthy human individuals. Germline V gene data show CDR1 as MNHEY and CDR2 as SMNVEV (reference sequence). The CDR3 is made up of 13 amino acids. Trimming left V 3 bases short and J 6 bases short, with 8 bases between. The genomic DNA of each subset was split evenly across several immunoSEQ plates. Measured with immunoSEQ multiplex PCR; TCRdb has only the in-frame clones, and not every one. The sample carries under 2,000,000 clones, over 85% recorded once. CD45RO-negative CD8 cells positively selected for CCR7 made up the naive population, which excluded terminally differentiated effector memory CD45RA+ cells. Turning to this clone: Different DNA sequences within this sample yield the same CDR3.

Material: naive CD8+ T cells sorted from blood. This chain connects TRBV27 to TRBJ2-2; D remains unclear. The TCR originated in a man younger than 35 in good health. CDR3 in DNA: TGTGCCAGCAGTTTGCTGGGATCCGGGGAGCTGTTTTTT. Protein: CASSLLGSGELFF.